This T cell receptor beta chain is from a study of blood T cell repertoires in COVID-19. About the research overall: PBMCs, B-cell-depleted T cells, or T cells were the source of the cDNA or gDNA that made up the material.

The assay was immunoSEQ multiplex PCR, and TCRdb's table has in-frame clones only and misses some. The table includes hundreds of thousands of clones, roughly 90% detected once. Trimming left V 7 bases short and J 1 base short, with 10 bases between. CDR1 and CDR2 from the germline V gene are MNHNY and SVGAGI (reference sequence). The CDR3 runs 14 residues. Sequencing was performed on peripheral blood. This clonotype was obtained from a woman in her fifties or sixties with active or convalescent COVID-19. This sequence joins TRBV6-6 and TRBJ2-2; D may be TRBD1 (5 bases). The CDR3 nucleotides read TGTGCCAGCAAAGGGCAGGGGAACACCGGGGAGCTGTTTTTT. It translates to CASKGQGNTGELFF.